These 18 T cell receptor beta chains originate from one sample sequenced in a study of graft-versus-host responses after intestinal transplantation. Intraepithelial and lamina propria lymphocytes were released after the graft tissue was processed. Clones were read by immunoSEQ multiplex PCR, and TCRdb kept only the in-frame ones, dropping some. The repertoire has 15,000 to 20,000 clones, approximately 80% of them found once; the top ten carry approximately 3.8%. Sequenced here: ileum tissue, sampled about 86 weeks after intestinal transplantation. The receptor source for this set is a human patient who received an intestinal transplant, so some T cells may come from the graft donor.

The rearrangement joins TRBV18 to TRBJ2-3; D unclear. The V gene's germline CDR1 is KGHSH and CDR2 LQKENI. V lost 3 bases to trimming and J lost 3 bases, with 1 base between them. The CDR3 spans 11 residues. The CDR3: CASSPTDTQYF. Here the CDR3 DNA reads TGTGCCAGCTCACCTACAGATACGCAGTATTTT.

The chain links TRBV4-2 to TRBJ1-1; D is possibly TRBD1 (6 bases). CDR1 is LGHNA and CDR2 is YNFKEQ in the germline V gene. The CDR3 extends over 18 amino acids. The ends were cut back, 1 base at V and 2 bases at J, with 20 bases in the middle. The CDR3: CASSQGLSGGGLNTEAFF. CDR3 sequence (DNA): TGTGCCAGCAGCCAAGGTCTCAGTGGGGGGGGGCTAAACACTGAAGCTTTCTTT.

V usage is TRBV4-1 and J usage is TRBJ1-2, with no clear D. Germline lookup yields CDR1 MGHRA and CDR2 YSYEKL. V lost 4 bases to trimming and J lost 4 bases, with 16 bases between them. This CDR3 spans 15 amino acids. The CDR3 is CASSPEGQATYGYTF. In DNA, the CDR3 is TGCGCCAGCAGCCCCGAAGGGCAGGCCACCTATGGCTACACCTTC.

This chain uses TRBV19 with TRBJ2-5; 7 bases agree with TRBD1. The DNA matches TRBJ2-7 better at its end, which makes the J call doubtful. Germline V gene data show CDR1 as LNHDA and CDR2 as SQIVND (reference sequence). The CDR3 is 16 amino acids. CDR3 in DNA: TGTGCCAGTAGTAACCGGGACAGTAACCCCCCTTACGAGCAGTACTTC. This codes for CASSNRDSNPPYEQYF.

V gene TRBV15 combines with J gene TRBJ1-4; 11 bases align to TRBD1. The V segment lost 5 bases and the J segment 6 bases; nucleotides outside the gene matches: 14. The CDR3 totals 18 residues. The germline V gene has CDR1 LNHNV and CDR2 YYDKDF (reference sequence). In DNA form, the CDR3 reads TGTGCCACCAGCGGCCAACCGGGACAGGGGGTTACGTATGAAAAACTGTTTTTT. Translating it yields CATSGQPGQGVTYEKLFF.

The rearrangement links TRBV6-5 to TRBJ2-1; D tentatively fits TRBD1 or TRBD2 (6 bases each). CDR3 length: 13 residues. Trimming removed 5 bases from V and 8 bases from J, with 13 bases in between. Germline CDR1 is MNHEY and CDR2 is SVGAGI. CDR3 in DNA: TGTGCCAGCAGTCAGGGGACTGGCTATGAGCAGTTCTTC. Translating it yields CASSQGTGYEQFF.

V gene TRBV6-1 combines with J gene TRBJ2-5; no definite D call. Germline loops: CDR1 MNHNS, CDR2 SASEGT. The length of the CDR3 is 10 residues. V dropped 6 bases and J dropped 11 bases, with 10 bases sitting between them. CDR3 coding DNA: TGTGCCAGCAGCCTCCTCGGGCAGTACTTC. Protein sequence: CASSLLGQYF.

In the case of this clone: One junction end does not reproduce the germline sequence, and a read error may be involved. This chain connects TRBV5-4 to TRBJ1-6, with a possible D match to TRBD1 (5 bases). The length of the CDR3 is 14 residues. Germline V gene sequence: CDR1 SGHNT, CDR2 YYREEE (reference sequence). The CDR3: CTSSPGPTNSPLHF. The CDR3 region has the DNA TGTACCAGCAGCCCGGGACCGACGAATTCACCCCTCCACTTT.

The rearrangement joins TRBV9 to TRBJ2-3, with no clear D. The CDR3 loop spans 15 amino acids. V shed 0 bases and J shed 2 bases, with 10 bases lying between them. Germline V gene lookup returns CDR1 SGDLS and CDR2 YYNGEE. CDR3 residues: CASSVGPGNTDTQYF. DNA for the CDR3: TGTGCCAGCAGCGTAGGTCCGGGCAACACAGATACGCAGTATTTT.

The gene calls are TRBV7-9 and TRBJ1-3; TRBD1 matches at 7 bases. V trimming: 1 base; J trimming: 2 bases; junction bases outside the gene matches: 2. The CDR3 is 15 residues long. The germline V gene has CDR1 SEHNR and CDR2 FQNEAQ (reference sequence). The CDR3 DNA sequence: TGTGCCAGCAGCTTAGTAGGGGGCGCTGGAAACACCATATATTTT. This translates into CASSLVGGAGNTIYF.

In DNA, the CDR3 is TGTGCCAGTAGTATTGCCAGCCTTCCAGGGTACAATGAGCAGTTCTTC. Residues: CASSIASLPGYNEQFF. The chain carries TRBV19 and TRBJ2-1, with a weak D call TRBD1 (5 bases). V lost 3 bases and J 4 bases, leaving 16 bases between the germline ends. The CDR3 has 16 residues. Germline V gene lookup returns CDR1 LNHDA and CDR2 SQIVND (reference sequence).

The chain links TRBV15 to TRBJ2-6, with D uncertain. The germline CDR1 and CDR2 sequences are LNHNV and YYDKDF (reference sequence). V lost 1 base and J lost 2, with 6 bases in between. The CDR3 contains 15 residues. This CDR3 is CATSRGTTGANVLTF. The CDR3 DNA is TGTGCCACCAGCAGAGGGACCACTGGGGCCAACGTCCTGACTTTC.

The chain recombines TRBV29-1 with TRBJ1-1; D is unresolved. V lost 6 bases, J lost 0 bases, and 8 bases lay in between. Germline CDR1 reads SQVTM; CDR2 reads ANQGSEA. CDR3 length equals 12 residues. This CDR3 reads CSVTDMNTEAFF. CDR3 sequence (DNA): TGCAGCGTCACTGATATGAACACTGAAGCTTTCTTT.

The chain carries TRBV2 and TRBJ2-5; the match to TRBD1 covers 10 bases. The CDR3 consists of 12 residues. J gave up 11 bases and V 8 bases, and 8 bases lay outside the gene matches. CDR1 is SNHLY and CDR2 is FYNNEI in the germline V gene. The CDR3 nucleotides read TGTGCCAGCCGTCGGACAGGGGGAGAGCAGTACTTC. This codes for CASRRTGGEQYF.

This clone showed up just once. This chain connects TRBV13 to TRBJ1-1, with D tentatively TRBD1 (5 bases). CDR1 is PRHDT and CDR2 is FYEKMQ in the germline V gene (reference sequence). V lost 5 bases and J 6 bases, leaving 13 bases between the germline ends. The CDR3 contains 13 residues. The chain's CDR3 is CASSPQGRAEAFF. The CDR3 nucleotides are TGTGCCAGCAGCCCCCAGGGCAGGGCTGAAGCTTTCTTT. The full variable domain, rest sourced from reference TRBV13 and TRBJ1-1, is AAGVIQSPRHLIKEKRETATLKCYPIPRHDTVYWYQQGPGQDPQFLISFYEKMQSDKGSIPDRFSAQQFSDYHSELNMSSLELGDSALYFCASSPQGRAEAFFGQGTRLTVV.

V gene TRBV16 combines with J gene TRBJ1-5; 8 nucleotides align to TRBD1. Germline V gives CDR1 KGHSY, CDR2 FQNENV. The CDR3 totals 16 residues. V dropped 2 bases and J dropped 4; count of bases not matched to a gene: 7. CDR3 bases: TGTGCCAGCAGCCAACCGGGACAGGCCACGAATCAGCCCCAGCATTTT. It translates to CASSQPGQATNQPQHF.

This clone was seen only a few times. The chain carries TRBV7-6 and TRBJ2-5, with unresolved D. Trimming pared 1 base from V and 4 bases from J, leaving 13 bases between. Per germline, CDR1 SGHVS and CDR2 FNYEAQ. The CDR3 has 15 residues. CDR3 DNA sequence: TGTGCCAGCAGCTTAGGTAGGACCCGAGGAGAGACCCAGTACTTC. The encoded protein is CASSLGRTRGETQYF.

The chain joins TRBV27 to TRBJ2-7, with TRBD1 matching 7 bases. CDR3 length: 15 residues. V trimming: 5 bases; J trimming: 2 bases; junction bases outside the gene matches: 9. Germline assignment: CDR1 MNHEY and CDR2 SMNVEV (reference sequence). The CDR3 DNA reads TGTGCCAGCAGTATACAAAGGGACAGTACCTACGAGCAGTACTTC. Translating it yields CASSIQRDSTYEQYF.